Each of the 30 T cell receptor beta chains below was sequenced from the same sample in a study of blood T cell repertoires in COVID-19. The repertoire was sequenced with immunoSEQ multiplex PCR; TCRdb's copy has only in-frame clones and lacks some. The sample contains roughly 200,000 clones, roughly 90% of which appear only once. The sample taken for sequencing was peripheral blood. The receptor source for this set is a man aged 18-30 years with active or convalescent COVID-19.

The J gene is TRBJ1-2, the V gene TRBV27; 7 bases agree with TRBD1. Germline lookup yields CDR1 MNHEY and CDR2 SMNVEV (reference sequence). This CDR3 spans 14 amino acids. The V segment lost 7 bases and the J segment 8 bases; nucleotides outside the gene matches: 13. Written as DNA, the CDR3 is TGTGCCAGCACCCAAAGCTGGGACAGCCCCGGCTACACCTTC. Residues: CASTQSWDSPGYTF.

The V call is TRBV4-3, the J call TRBJ2-1; no reliable D call. V was pared by 2 bases and J by 6 bases, with 11 bases between. Germline loops: CDR1 LGHNA, CDR2 YSLEER. This CDR3 region has 14 residues. CDR3 DNA sequence: TGCGCCAGCAGCCAACAGCGATCAATCAATGAGCAGTTCTTC. This encodes CASSQQRSINEQFF.

The chain links TRBV19 to TRBJ2-2; 12 nucleotides match TRBD1. This CDR3 has 16 amino acids. Germline V lookup: CDR1 LNHDA, CDR2 SQIVND (reference sequence). V gave up 4 bases and J gave up 5 bases; unmatched junction bases: 5. CDR3 residues: CASSRGQGARTGELFF. The CDR3 DNA reads as TGTGCCAGTAGTAGGGGACAGGGGGCGCGTACCGGGGAGCTGTTTTTT.

The rearrangement uses TRBV18 and TRBJ2-7, with 7 bases aligning to TRBD1. The CDR3 is 14 residues long. With 3 bases clipped from V and 8 bases from J, the junction kept 10 bases outside the gene matches. Germline V gene lookup returns CDR1 KGHSH and CDR2 LQKENI. The CDR3 region is CASSPGDRETQQYF. The DNA for the CDR3 is TGTGCCAGCTCACCCGGAGACAGGGAGACACAGCAGTACTTC.

CDR3 nucleotide sequence: TGTGCCAGCAGTTCACTTAGGGCAGGGGATGGCTACACCTTC. It encodes CASSSLRAGDGYTF. V gene TRBV28 combines with J gene TRBJ1-2; possible D gene TRBD1, 6 bases. The germline V and J ends were trimmed by 4 bases and 6 bases, with 15 bases remaining between them. This CDR3 has 14 residues. Germline values: CDR1 MDHEN, CDR2 SYDVKM.

The V and J genes are TRBV11-3 and TRBJ2-3; 7 bases are shared with TRBD1. Germline CDR1 and CDR2: SGHNT and YENEEA. V shed 5 bases, J shed 4 bases, and the junction held 6 bases outside the gene matches. This CDR3 comprises 14 residues. Here the CDR3 reads CASSPGTEPDTQYF. CDR3 nucleotides: TGTGCCAGCAGCCCGGGGACAGAACCAGATACGCAGTATTTT.

CDR3 sequence: CASQTGQGNEKLFF. CDR3 coding DNA: TGTGCCAGCCAGACCGGACAAGGGAATGAAAAACTGTTTTTT. The J gene is TRBJ1-4, the V gene TRBV6-5; weak D call: TRBD1 (5 bases). This CDR3 contains 14 residues. Germline CDR1 reads MNHEY; CDR2 reads SVGAGI. Trimming removed 8 bases from V and 5 bases from J, with 15 bases in between.

CDR3 coding DNA: TGTGCCAGCAGCTCCCTTGGGGGACAACCACGCTACGAGCAGTACTTC. Encoded protein: CASSSLGGQPRYEQYF. This rearrangement joins TRBV27 to TRBJ2-7, with D maybe TRBD1 (6 bases). The ends were cut back, 6 bases at V and 3 bases at J, with 21 bases in the middle. CDR1 and CDR2 (germline): MNHEY, SMNVEV (reference sequence). The CDR3 loop spans 16 amino acids.

The J gene is TRBJ2-3, the V gene TRBV15; 9 nucleotides align to TRBD2. The germline V gene has CDR1 LNHNV and CDR2 YYDKDF (reference sequence). Trimming at V came to 1 base and at J to 2 bases, leaving 7 bases not matched to a gene. The CDR3 extends over 17 amino acids. The chain's CDR3 is CATSRGWLAGNTDTQYF. The CDR3 nucleotides read TGTGCCACCAGCAGAGGTTGGCTAGCGGGGAACACAGATACGCAGTATTTT.

J is TRBJ1-1 and V is TRBV6-6, with 7 bases aligning to TRBD1. CDR1 and CDR2 from the germline V gene are MNHNY and SVGAGI (reference sequence). Unmatched junction bases numbered 9, after V lost 4 bases and J lost 7 bases. This CDR3 contains 14 residues. CDR3 DNA: TGTGCCAGCAGTTTTGGGCCGAACAGGGGTGAAGCTTTCTTT. Translating it yields CASSFGPNRGEAFF.

The chain carries TRBV7-9 and TRBJ2-5; 12 nucleotides align to TRBD2. The CDR3 has 18 amino acids. V lost 3 bases to trimming and J lost 4 bases; unmatched junction nucleotides: 12. CDR1 and CDR2 from the germline V gene are SEHNR and FQNEAQ (reference sequence). The CDR3 coding sequence is TGTGCCAGCAGCTTGGGGACTAGCGGGCTACTCGTCGGAGAGACCCAGTACTTC. Its translation is CASSLGTSGLLVGETQYF. Filled out from reference TRBV7-9 and TRBJ2-5, the complete variable domain reads DTGVSQNPRHKITKRGQNVTFRCDPISEHNRLYWYRQTLGQGPEFLTYFQNEAQLEKSRLLSDRFSAERPKGSFSTLEIQRTEQGDSAMYLCASSLGTSGLLVGETQYFGPGTRLLVL.

The genes are TRBV29-1 and TRBJ1-1; D perhaps matches TRBD1 (6 bases). This CDR3 contains 13 residues. V lost 3 bases and J lost 0, with 8 bases in between. Germline CDR1 and CDR2: SQVTM and ANQGSEA. CDR3 DNA: TGCAGCGTTGATGGACAGATGAACACTGAAGCTTTCTTT. Translated, it gives CSVDGQMNTEAFF.

V is TRBV15 and J is TRBJ2-2; 9 bases align to TRBD2. Germline-derived CDR1 and CDR2 are LNHNV and YYDKDF (reference sequence). V was clipped by 0 bases and J by 6 bases; unmatched bases: 8. The CDR3 has 17 amino acids. CDR3 DNA: TGTGCCACCAGCAGAGATGAGGCACTAGCGGGCTCCGGGGAGCTGTTTTTT. Its translation: CATSRDEALAGSGELFF.

This rearrangement joins TRBV7-2 to TRBJ2-1; TRBD2 matches 10 bases. J lost 7 bases, V lost 5 bases, and 17 bases had no gene match. Germline V gives CDR1 SGHTA, CDR2 FQGNSA. CDR3 length: 18 residues. The CDR3 region is CASSPYGSGRAISNEQFF. For the CDR3, the DNA is TGTGCCAGCAGCCCCTATGGGAGCGGGAGGGCCATTTCGAATGAGCAGTTCTTC. The full variable domain, completed using reference TRBV7-2 and TRBJ2-1, is GAGVSQSPSNKVTEKGKDVELRCDPISGHTALYWYRQSLGQGLEFLIYFQGNSAPDKSGLPSDRFSAERTGGSVSTLTIQRTQQEDSAVYLCASSPYGSGRAISNEQFFGPGTRLTVL.

The rearrangement links TRBV2 to TRBJ1-2; 10 bases are a match to TRBD1. The CDR3 spans 13 residues. Losses at the gene ends were 3 bases for V and 7 bases for J; bases not matched to a gene: 2. Germline-derived CDR1 and CDR2 are SNHLY and FYNNEI. CDR3: CASSEGQGSGYTF. Here the CDR3 DNA reads TGTGCCAGCAGTGAGGGACAGGGGAGTGGCTACACCTTC.

The CDR3 DNA follows: TGTGCCAGTAGTATGGTGTCAGATCAGCCCCAGCATTTT. It is translated as CASSMVSDQPQHF. The V call is TRBV19, the J call TRBJ1-5; D is unresolved. CDR1 LNHDA and CDR2 SQIVND come from the germline V gene (reference sequence). V gave up 3 bases and J gave up 5 bases, with 8 bases separating them. The CDR3 loop spans 13 amino acids. Full variable domain (outside the CDR3, taken from reference TRBV19 and TRBJ1-5): DGGITQSPKYLFRKEGQNVTLSCEQNLNHDAMYWYRQDPGQGLRLIYYSQIVNDFQKGDIAEGYSVSREKKESFPLTVTSAQKNPTAFYLCASSMVSDQPQHFGDGTRLSIL.

The chain carries TRBV6-5 and TRBJ1-2, with TRBD1 matching 10 bases. CDR1 is MNHEY and CDR2 is SVGAGI in the germline V gene. The J segment lost 6 bases and the V segment lost 8 bases, leaving 12 bases of the junction unmatched. The CDR3 has 15 amino acids. In nucleotides, the CDR3 is TGTGCCAGCCAATACGCGACAGGGGGCGCGAATGGCTACACCTTC. Its protein is CASQYATGGANGYTF.

The chain has TRBV12-3 or TRBV12-4 and TRBJ2-7; perhaps TRBD1 as D (6 bases). CDR3 length: 13 residues. The V gene lost 6 bases and the J gene lost 2 bases, with 11 bases spanning the gap. The CDR3 is CASRDSLAYEQYF. The CDR3 DNA sequence: TGTGCCAGCAGGGACAGTTTAGCCTACGAGCAGTACTTC.

This chain joins TRBV10-1 and TRBJ2-7, with a tentative D call TRBD1 (6 bases). CDR1 is WNHNN and CDR2 is SYGVQD in the germline V gene (reference sequence). The CDR3 totals 12 residues. V dropped 3 bases and J dropped 10 bases, with 13 bases sitting between them. DNA of the CDR3: TGCGCCAGCAGTGATTGGCAGGGGCCCCAGTACTTC. Translating gives CASSDWQGPQYF.

CDR3 nucleotide sequence: TGTGCCAGCAGCTTAGGGGGCCTTCAGATGCAATTCTTC. Residues: CASSLGGLQMQFF. The chain carries TRBV11-3 and TRBJ2-1, with TRBD1 as a possible D gene (5 bases). Germline CDR1 is SGHNT and CDR2 is YENEEA. The ends were cut back, 1 base at V and 16 bases at J, with 17 bases in the middle. The CDR3 covers 13 residues.

This chain joins TRBV2 and TRBJ2-7; perhaps TRBD1 as D (6 bases). CDR1 is SNHLY and CDR2 is FYNNEI in the germline V gene. The CDR3 runs to 13 residues. V dropped 4 bases and J dropped 2 bases, with 9 bases sitting between them. The CDR3 spells CASSGDKTYEQYF. For the CDR3, the DNA is TGTGCCAGCAGTGGGGACAAGACCTACGAGCAGTACTTC.

The V gene is TRBV27, the J gene TRBJ2-6; 14 bases map to TRBD2. The CDR3 extends over 19 amino acids. Germline-derived CDR1 and CDR2 are MNHEY and SMNVEV (reference sequence). Trimming cost V 1 base and J 0 bases; bases outside gene matches: 2. CDR3 in amino acids: CASSLWGLAGVSGANVLTF. The CDR3 nucleotides read TGTGCCAGCAGTTTATGGGGACTAGCGGGAGTCTCTGGGGCCAACGTCCTGACTTTC.

The chain couples TRBV3-1 (or the pseudogene TRBV3-2) to TRBJ1-2, with D uncertain. V dropped 1 base and J dropped 5 bases, with 8 bases sitting between them. Germline lookup yields CDR1 LGHDT and CDR2 YNNKEL (reference sequence). This CDR3 region has 13 residues. The CDR3 region is CASSQGLKYGYTF. CDR3 sequence (DNA): TGTGCCAGCAGCCAAGGACTAAAATATGGCTACACCTTC.

The chain employs TRBV1 and TRBJ1-6; no check of the table's D call, TRBD1, against the DNA was made. TRBV1 is classified as a pseudogene. CDR3 size: 17 residues. Here the CDR3 DNA reads TGCACCAGCAGCCAAGCCTGGGACAGCTCCTATAATTCACCCCTCCACTTT. It encodes CTSSQAWDSSYNSPLHF.

The chain couples TRBV5-8 to TRBJ1-5; D remains unclear. The CDR3 is 15 amino acids. CDR1 and CDR2 (germline): SGHTS, YDEGEE. V lost 4 bases, J lost 1 base, and 12 bases lay in between. CDR3 loop: CASSHTLGSNQPQHF. The CDR3 region has the DNA TGTGCCAGCAGCCACACACTGGGCAGCAATCAGCCCCAGCATTTT.

This sequence joins TRBV6-1 and TRBJ1-5, with D maybe TRBD1 (5 bases). Trimming shortened V by 3 bases and J by 1 base, and 10 bases separated the two germline ends. The CDR3 is made up of 15 amino acids. CDR1 MNHNS and CDR2 SASEGT come from the germline V gene. CDR3 sequence: CASSDQGISNQPQHF. The CDR3 DNA reads TGTGCCAGCAGTGATCAGGGTATAAGCAATCAGCCCCAGCATTTT.

The chain has TRBV15 and TRBJ2-1; 9 positions agree with TRBD2. The CDR3 sequence is 18 residues long. Germline CDR1 LNHNV, CDR2 YYDKDF (reference sequence). Trimming cost V 1 base and J 4 bases; bases outside gene matches: 11. CDR3 in amino acids: CATSRGHLSSGSYNEQFF. Here the CDR3 DNA reads TGTGCCACCAGCAGAGGACACTTGAGTAGCGGGAGTTACAATGAGCAGTTCTTC.

This chain links TRBV13 with TRBJ1-1; D remains ambiguous. The CDR3 extends over 14 amino acids. Trimming took off 0 bases at V and 1 base at J, with 6 bases between the two ends. The germline CDR1 and CDR2 sequences are PRHDT and FYEKMQ (reference sequence). CDR3 region: CASSLGEANTEAFF. The DNA of the CDR3 is TGTGCCAGCAGCTTAGGAGAAGCGAACACTGAAGCTTTCTTT.

The chain joins TRBV4-1 to TRBJ2-1, with 8 bases fitting TRBD2. CDR3 length: 16 residues. In germline, CDR1 is MGHRA, CDR2 YSYEKL. The V segment lost 5 bases and the J segment 0 bases; nucleotides outside the gene matches: 6. The CDR3 DNA follows: TGCGCCAGCAGCTCACTAGCGGATAACTCCTACAATGAGCAGTTCTTC. Its translation: CASSSLADNSYNEQFF.

The chain is built from TRBV5-1 and TRBJ2-1, with a weak D call TRBD2 (6 bases). Trimming took 2 bases from V and 6 from J, leaving 12 bases between them. Looked up from germline, CDR1 is SGHRS and CDR2 is YFSETQ. The length of the CDR3 is 14 residues. CDR3: CASSFGGALNEQFF. The CDR3 nucleotides are TGCGCCAGCAGCTTTGGAGGGGCCCTCAATGAGCAGTTCTTC.